This TCR beta chain was found in a study of cytomegalovirus exposure and HLA in healthy donors (dated by TCRdb to the late 2010s). A note on the overall study: In an earlier analysis of fewer than 750 of the donors, 276 Gb of sequence data and some 120 million unique TCR beta sequences from 150 million to 200 million T cells were reported. About 300 gigabases of sequencing data and 70 million to 85 million unique TCR sequences were included in an early release covering about 700 HLA-typed donors. Among the roughly 430 genotyped donors, 75% to 90% belonged to the genetic ancestry cluster associated with self-reported Caucasian donors. The study was designed to test whether signatures of past pathogen exposure could be identified by cataloging public T cell receptors. Using immunosequencing, the study profiled T cell repertoires from around 670 subjects and related those repertoires to cytomegalovirus serostatus. In addition to the first cohort of several hundred subjects, a separate validation cohort of 120 different subjects was used. To predict cytomegalovirus infection status, the study combined high-throughput TCR immunosequencing, statistical association of individual TCRs with disease status, and machine learning. To study patterns of TCR occurrence, a later analysis re-analyzed previously published TCR beta repertoires from several hundred donors and added high-resolution HLA genotyping. Rather than using new phenotypic data, the later analysis identified candidate immune exposures from TCR beta sequences and from how often those sequences occurred across donors. In an earlier analysis of about 590 of the donors, high-throughput TCR beta sequencing was used to judge whether each TCR beta V gene segment behaved as functional or pseudogenic. Donor age, sex, ethnicity and CMV serostatus were collected together with the repertoire data. A later genetic analysis took genome-wide SNP genotypes for about 65% of the 666 donors and used that subset as a discovery cohort. Every discovery cohort repertoire had been produced on one sequencing platform. HLA typing included class I and class II loci at four-digit resolution. Typing coverage varied by locus: roughly 629-640 donors for A, B, C, DRB1 and DQB1; around 560 for DQA1; approximately 610 for DPA1; approximately 470 for DPB1. Several DR-DQ haplotypes were handled as single units for association and clustering, since linkage in the cohort was strong. Across 300 to 500 genotyped donors of the cohort, an average of about 240,000 unique TCR beta nucleotide sequences per donor were sequenced, and roughly 18% of those sequences were non-productive. Study-wide conclusions, independent of this receptor: In a later analysis, most CMV-associated TCR beta chains were found to appear HLA-restricted, with HLA associations seemingly driven largely by CMV exposure. Correlated functional status among segregating V segments might be attributable to linkage disequilibrium, but an unknown experimental factor could not be ruled out. For the cohort, immune exposure information was limited to CMV serostatus. Strong co-occurrence of HLA alleles, especially DR and DQ, made assigning TCR associations to individual alleles difficult. A further reported finding was that TCR beta sequences accurately predicted the HLA-A and HLA-B alleles for most subjects in the first cohort. Presence/absence analyses assumed roughly uniform sequencing depth across donors, an assumption that may not hold. In a later analysis, several top co-occurrence clusters were reported to appear linked to parvovirus B19, influenza, CMV and Epstein-Barr virus. In both the original and validation cohorts, the classifier was reported to diagnose cytomegalovirus status with high specificity and sensitivity. Broadly in line with IMGT annotations, most TCR beta V segments showed up in productive rearrangements about 87% or about 30% of the time in an earlier analysis of 450 to 600 of the donors. A total of fewer than 200 TCR beta chains were listed by the study as associated with cytomegalovirus. A later analysis found that TCR association rates varied across HLA loci, with DRB1 alleles showing the most associated TCRs and HLA-C alleles the fewest. It was suggested by the authors that the approach could potentially be generalized to other disease states and immunological phenotypes. Only TCR beta chains were sequenced in this cohort, and the absence of alpha or paired-chain data limited detectable features. Because some donors lacked HLA typing at each locus, the association tests relied only on the typed subset. In a later genetic analysis, fewer N-insertions in productive TCRs were reported among donors in an Asian-associated ancestry cluster than the roughly 710-donor mean. A cluster of highly shared sequence variants was judged likely to represent a technical artifact of the sequencing pipeline. Most TCR sequences were seen in very few donors, while some public TCRs were found in many individuals. A later analysis found that HLA-associated TCR beta chains were more clonally expanded and had lower generation probabilities than equally common non-associated chains. The earlier analysis of 587 of the donors excluded approximately 17 rarely observed V segments, including chromosome 9 orphons, because counts were too low. An association between a missense DCLRE1C variant and V-gene and J-gene trimming of TCR beta chains was found in a later genetic analysis and replicated in an independent cohort. In a later analysis, around 17,000 TCR beta sequences were associated with specific HLA alleles at a false discovery rate of 0.05. A few of the identified cytomegalovirus-associated TCR beta chains were confirmed in vitro to be specific for cytomegalovirus antigens.

With regard to this clone: Its antigen target is currently unknown. Per-base quality was not reported, and no clone a single base away is much larger than it.

Receptors were amplified or captured by the immunoSEQ multiplex PCR assay. For the multiplex PCR, a mixture combining 60 forward primers for TCR Vbeta segments and 13 reverse primers for TCR Jbeta segments was used. A multiplex PCR assay on genomic DNA amplified the CDR3 region of rearranged TCR beta genes. Amplified TCR beta libraries were sequenced as 87-base-pair reads on the Illumina HiSeq System. As for the original processing: In a later analysis, tens of millions of unique TCR beta chains were counted across the roughly 610 repertoires, and some 10 million of these chains were shared by at least two donors. Raw reads were error-corrected and collapsed into unique sequences by a nearest-neighbor algorithm in which closely related sequences were merged to remove PCR and sequencing errors. Alignment of CDR3 sequences to IMGT reference sequences was used to assign V, D and J gene segments. Each retained sequence needed at least a six-nucleotide match to both a V gene segment and a J gene segment. A rearrangement was called productive if the CDR3 had no stop codons and remained in frame with V and J, and every other rearrangement was called non-productive. Following IMGT convention, CDR3 was defined as the stretch from the second conserved V-encoded cysteine to the conserved J-encoded phenylalanine. The earlier analysis of about 590 of the donors excluded sequences that lacked an unambiguous match to a single V gene segment. In an earlier analysis of several hundred of the donors, a V segment was called functional when productive rearrangements were above 56.7%, and segregating when the standard deviation between donors exceeded 5%. A statistical classification framework was built to diagnose cytomegalovirus status from the catalog of TCR beta chain sequences. In a later analysis, V and J genes were assigned by comparing TCR nucleotide sequences against IMGT/GENE-DB human TR gene sequences. Using the TCRdist pipeline, a later analysis assigned CDR3 sequences along with most-parsimonious VDJ recombination scenarios. In a later analysis, each TCR beta chain was defined by its CDR3 amino acid sequence together with its V-gene family, and reads without a unique V-gene family were excluded. A later analysis removed several hundred highly shared, low-generation-probability nucleotide sequences to deal with suspected cross-contamination and a sequencing artifact. For each public chain, a later analysis derived a clonal expansion index from normalized ranks of inferred template counts within each repertoire. A later analysis computed generation probabilities with a VDJ recombination model fitted to out-of-frame rearrangements, and checked the results against IGoR. A later analysis scored TCR-TCR, TCR-HLA and TCR-CMV co-occurrence with hypergeometric tests, applying a repertoire-size bias correction to TCR pairs. In a later analysis, false discovery rates were estimated by permuting HLA or CMV assignments 20 times. In a later analysis, co-occurring TCRs were grouped using DBSCAN, with TCRdist sequence similarity added in when clustering inside HLA-allele-positive subsets. Repertoires with fewer than 30,000 or more than 120,000 public chains, plus five repertoires with anomalous nucleotide sharing, were excluded from co-occurrence clustering. Imported from immuneACCESS, the table was reduced by TCRdb to in-frame sequences with V and J called. These copies leave out some clones; in studies compared against another copy, an unresolved V gene accounts for under half, and the cause of the remainder is not known. That table gives V, J and clone size, and the DNA gave D and trimming. The sample profile shows under 200,000 clones; 80% to 85% of them were found once. The ten biggest clones cover about 0.8% of the sample.

In total, just over 650 healthy bone marrow donors made up the cohort. Cohort members were all nominally healthy when sampled, although unrecorded immune exposures were likely present. The donor tested CMV seronegative, placing the donor among the 350 or so seronegative members of the cohort. A peripheral blood sample was collected from each donor, and TCR beta sequencing was performed on peripheral blood mononuclear cells. The Qiagen DNeasy Blood Extraction Kit was used to extract genomic DNA from the blood cell samples. What was sequenced was PBMCs. This receptor was identified in a woman aged 18-29 years in good health and CMV-seronegative.

The nucleotide sequence is TGTGCCAGCAGGAGTGGGGGGGGAATGTGGAGCGAGCAGTACTTC. The translation is CASRSGGGMWSEQYF. The V gene is TRBV25-1 and the J gene is TRBJ2-7; 7 middle bases align to TRBD2. CDR1 and CDR2 are read off the germline V gene as MGHDK and SYGVNS. Relative to germline, V is missing 6 bases and J is missing 6 bases, with 14 bases of the junction outside any gene match. Inclusive of the bounding cysteine and phenylalanine, the CDR3 is 15 residues long. Only the CDR3 region is kept as DNA, spanning 45 bases read in frame from base 1.